This passage covers 10 T cell receptor beta chains from one sample sequenced in a study of blood T cell repertoires in COVID-19. The data were produced by immunoSEQ multiplex PCR, yet TCRdb's version contains in-frame clones alone and is incomplete. The sample comprises 140,000 to 150,000 clones, roughly 91% of which are singletons, and 2.5% to 3% rests with the top ten. The sequencing input was peripheral blood. These receptors came from a man between 60 and 70 years old with active or convalescent COVID-19.

A single count supports this clone. One junction end disagrees with the germline gene, perhaps due to a read error. This chain connects TRBV7-9 to TRBJ2-4; the match to TRBD2 covers 9 bases. Germline V gene sequence: CDR1 SEHNR, CDR2 FQNEAQ (reference sequence). The CDR3 is made up of 15 amino acids. The CDR3 region is CASSFGGGARNIQYF. DNA of the CDR3: TGTGCCAGCAGCTTTGGCGGGGGGGCCAGAAACATTCAGTACTTC.

V and J are TRBV30 and TRBJ2-5; 8 nucleotides line up with TRBD1. Trimming cost V 0 bases and J 4 bases; bases outside gene matches: 4. Germline loops: CDR1 GTSNPN, CDR2 SVGIG (reference sequence). There are 14 residues in the CDR3. CDR3 in DNA: TGTGCCTGGAGTGTGCCAGGGGGCCTAGAGACCCAGTACTTC. Translation gives CAWSVPGGLETQYF.

This chain connects TRBV4-1 to TRBJ2-7; D may be TRBD2 (5 bases). Germline values: CDR1 MGHRA, CDR2 YSYEKL. The CDR3 consists of 13 residues. Trimming took off 3 bases at V and 4 bases at J, with 10 bases between the two ends. Here the CDR3 reads CASSHRGGYEQYF. CDR3 DNA sequence: TGCGCCAGCAGCCATCGAGGCGGGTACGAGCAGTACTTC.

The rearrangement links TRBV10-3 to TRBJ2-5, with 9 positions matching TRBD1. V shed 6 bases and J 5 bases; nucleotides not matched to a gene: 10. The germline V gene has CDR1 ENHRY and CDR2 SYGVKD. The CDR3 is made up of 15 amino acids. The CDR3 reads CAIRGVGQGYETQYF. Written as DNA, the CDR3 is TGTGCCATCAGGGGGGTGGGACAGGGATATGAGACCCAGTACTTC.

The chain links TRBV15 to TRBJ2-7; D is undetermined. V was cut by 1 base and J by 3 bases, with 7 bases left in between. Germline V lookup: CDR1 LNHNV, CDR2 YYDKDF (reference sequence). This CDR3 comprises 13 residues. CDR3 sequence reads: CATSRGHNYEQYF. CDR3 nucleotides: TGTGCCACCAGCAGAGGACACAACTACGAGCAGTACTTC. Full variable domain (rest looked up from reference TRBV15 and TRBJ2-7): DAMVIQNPRYQVTQFGKPVTLSCSQTLNHNVMYWYQQKSSQAPKLLFHYYDKDFNNEADTPDNFQSRRPNTSFCFLDIRSPGLGDTAMYLCATSRGHNYEQYFGPGTRLTVT.

V usage is TRBV11-1 and J usage is TRBJ1-1, with 8 bases identical to TRBD1. Trimming at V came to 4 bases and at J to 1 base, leaving 5 bases not matched to a gene. Germline V lookup: CDR1 SGHAT, CDR2 FQDESV (reference sequence). There are 15 residues in the CDR3. Written as DNA, the CDR3 is TGTGCCAGCAGCTGGGGGACAGGTCAGAACACTGAAGCTTTCTTT. This codes for CASSWGTGQNTEAFF. Full variable domain (missing parts from reference TRBV11-1 and TRBJ1-1): EAEVAQSPRYKITEKSQAVAFWCDPISGHATLYWYRQILGQGPELLVQFQDESVVDDSQLPKDRFSAERLKGVDSTLKIQPAELGDSAMYLCASSWGTGQNTEAFFGQGTRLTVV.

V usage is TRBV19 and J usage is TRBJ1-1; D is undetermined. V lost 3 bases and J lost 5, with 10 bases in between. Germline lookup yields CDR1 LNHDA and CDR2 SQIVND (reference sequence). This CDR3 contains 13 residues. The chain's CDR3 is CASSISPPTEAFF. DNA for the CDR3: TGTGCCAGTAGTATCTCCCCCCCTACTGAAGCTTTCTTT.

This chain uses TRBV5-6 with TRBJ2-3; 11 bases fit TRBD2. J gave up 8 bases and V 5 bases, and 10 bases lay outside the gene matches. The CDR3 loop spans 15 amino acids. Germline CDR1 and CDR2: SGHDT and YYEEEE. CDR3 nucleotide sequence: TGTGCCAGCAGGATAGTAGGGCTAGCGGGGGGTACGCAGTATTTT. Translation: CASRIVGLAGGTQYF.

This chain links TRBV5-1 with TRBJ1-2; D call uncertain. The V gene's germline CDR1 is SGHRS and CDR2 YFSETQ. Trimming removed 4 bases from V and 4 bases from J, with 8 bases in between. This CDR3 is 12 amino acids long. This CDR3 is CASSEAAYGYTF. The CDR3 DNA sequence: TGCGCCAGCAGCGAGGCAGCCTATGGCTACACCTTC.

V and J are TRBV27 and TRBJ1-6; TRBD1 matches at 8 bases. With V trimmed by 2 bases and J by 8 bases, 2 bases remained unmatched. The CDR3 contains 14 residues. Germline CDR1 is MNHEY and CDR2 is SMNVEV (reference sequence). Written as DNA, the CDR3 is TGTGCCAGCAGTTTAGGGACAGGTTATTCACCCCTCCACTTT. Translation: CASSLGTGYSPLHF.